This TCR beta chain was obtained from a study of T cells in Graves' hyperthyroidism and ophthalmopathy. Study-wide background: At the time of initial diagnosis and before any treatment, peripheral blood was collected.

Fresh peripheral blood, around 9.3 ml of it, supplied the PBMCs. Whole-study results and caveats: Most expanded thyroid clonotypes above 0.001 recurred in blood. Patients with ophthalmopathy were separated from those with stable hyperthyroidism by a 13 V-J model.

This clonotype was recorded a few times. Its antigen remains unknown. The trim removed 5 bases at V and 6 bases at J, leaving 9 bases unmatched. The germline gives CDR1 MNHNS, CDR2 SASEGT. This CDR3 contains 14 residues. TCR beta CDR3 regions were amplified from RNA. During a first-round RT-PCR of the TCR CDR3, the HTBI primer set was used. Using its own MiXCR run on the multiplex PCR reads, TCRdb lists one record per CDR3 protein. The sample yields 400,000 to 600,000 distinct CDR3 sequences, about 16% seen once. This receptor was taken from a woman aged 30 to 39 with Graves' ophthalmopathy. Sequencing was performed on blood. The J gene is TRBJ1-2, the V gene TRBV6-1, with 7 bases aligning to TRBD1. The CDR3 reads CASSSTRGANGYTF. DNA of the CDR3: TGTGCCAGCAGTTCCACCAGGGGGGCGAATGGCTACACCTTC.